The present T cell receptor (beta chain) was sequenced within a study of shared clonotypes between healthy human individuals. Study-wide results and limits: Clonotype sharing among the donors was expected to vary with sequencing depth. It was the non-shared clonotypes that had lower generation probabilities than clonotypes shared by all four donors.

The V end was cut by 6 bases, the J end by 0 bases, with 9 bases between. The CDR3 extends over 14 amino acids. The germline gives CDR1 MNHEY, CDR2 SVGAGI. Division of CD4+ cells produced a CD45RA+ naive subset and a CD45RA-negative memory subset. On this clone itself: The antigen remains unidentified.

Data came from immunoSEQ multiplex PCR; TCRdb stores just in-frame clones and leaves some out. In the table there are approximately 1,000,000 clones, approximately 80% of which are singletons. This chain connects TRBV6-5 to TRBJ1-3; no clear D. Sequenced sample: memory CD4+ T cells from PBMCs. Subset reported: CD45RA-negative fraction. This TCR came from a man aged 18 to 29 in good health. Some clones in this sample may be carry-over from other donors' samples. The chain's CDR3 is CASSWDPSGNTIYF. The CDR3 region has the DNA TGTGCCAGCAGCTGGGATCCCTCTGGAAACACCATATATTTT.